This T cell receptor beta chain appears in the sequencing data of a study of T cells in localized non-small cell lung cancer. By frequency in the sample, this clone is large (0.1 to 1%). Germline CDR1 reads MDHEN; CDR2 reads SYDVKM. CDR3 length: 16 residues. The V gene end was trimmed by 6 bases and the J gene end by 0 bases; junction bases not matched to a gene: 8. The assay was immunoSEQ multiplex PCR, and TCRdb's table has in-frame clones only and misses some. The sample carries fewer than 3,000 clones, 26% recorded once. This chain joins TRBV28 and TRBJ1-2; TRBD1 matches at 9 bases. The material sequenced was lung tumor tissue, taken before any cancer treatment. The clonotype was recovered from an older male donor with stage II squamous cell lung carcinoma. The CDR3 is CASRLSGTGSNYGYTF. DNA for the CDR3: TGTGCCAGCAGACTTTCCGGGACAGGGTCTAACTATGGCTACACCTTC.